What follows are 26 T cell receptor beta chains derived from one specimen sequenced in a study of long-term antiretroviral therapy in people with HIV. immunoSEQ v3.0 was run at survey level. TCRdb's table, derived via immunoSEQ multiplex PCR, lists solely in-frame clones and lacks some. The data contain tens of thousands of clones, 76% of them singletons. Sequencing used unsorted PBMCs, obtained 1.1 years before starting antiretroviral therapy. The receptors were sampled from a woman in her 40s with HIV.

The chain joins TRBV5-1 to TRBJ2-3; 7 bases are a match to TRBD1. Trimming cost V 0 bases and J 5 bases; bases outside gene matches: 15. The CDR3 totals 18 residues. CDR1 is SGHRS, CDR2 YFSETQ, per germline. CDR3 bases: TGCGCCAGCAGCTTGGGTCTCTATCAGGGGGTTCGGGTAGATACGCAGTATTTT. It specifies CASSLGLYQGVRVDTQYF.

This chain joins TRBV28 and TRBJ2-7; 7 bases match TRBD2. This CDR3 is 14 amino acids long. Germline CDR1 and CDR2: MDHEN and SYDVKM. The CDR3 protein is CASQRGGSGYEQYF. In nucleotides, the CDR3 is TGTGCTTCCCAGCGGGGAGGGTCCGGCTACGAGCAGTACTTC.

The J gene is TRBJ1-1, the V gene TRBV13, with D unresolved. Germline loops: CDR1 PRHDT, CDR2 FYEKMQ (reference sequence). Between the trimmed V and J ends, which lost 1 base and 6 bases, there was a span of 12 bases. The CDR3 is made up of 14 amino acids. CDR3 in amino acids: CASSLEPDGAEAFF. The CDR3 nucleotides are TGTGCCAGCAGCTTAGAACCCGACGGGGCTGAAGCTTTCTTT. The entire variable domain, with the rest obtained from reference TRBV13 and TRBJ1-1, is as follows: AAGVIQSPRHLIKEKRETATLKCYPIPRHDTVYWYQQGPGQDPQFLISFYEKMQSDKGSIPDRFSAQQFSDYHSELNMSSLELGDSALYFCASSLEPDGAEAFFGQGTRLTVV.

The V call is TRBV6-5, the J call TRBJ2-5; 11 nucleotides align to TRBD2. The CDR3 extends over 15 amino acids. Trimming took 6 bases from V and 2 from J; bases not matched to a gene: 5. CDR1 and CDR2 (germline): MNHEY, SVGAGI. CDR3 sequence (DNA): TGTGCCAGCAGGTTACTAGCGGGAGAACAAGAGACCCAGTACTTC. This sequence encodes CASRLLAGEQETQYF.

CDR3 sequence (DNA): TGTGCCTGGAGCACGTCTGGGGATTCACCCCTCCACTTT. Translated: CAWSTSGDSPLHF. The V gene is TRBV30, the J gene TRBJ1-6; no reliable D call. The V gene's germline CDR1 is GTSNPN and CDR2 SVGIG (reference sequence). The ends were cut back, 3 bases at V and 8 bases at J, with 11 bases in the middle. The CDR3 length is 13 residues.

V is TRBV6-5 and J is TRBJ1-2, with a tentative D call TRBD1 (6 bases). Trimming left V 6 bases short and J 6 bases short, with 11 bases between. The length of the CDR3 is 12 residues. The germline V gene has CDR1 MNHEY and CDR2 SVGAGI. The CDR3 spells CASSQGGDGYTF. The CDR3 nucleotides are TGTGCCAGCAGCCAAGGGGGGGATGGCTACACCTTC.

This clone was seen only a few times. In DNA, the CDR3 is TGTGCCAGCAGTCCCCAAAACCTGATCTATGGCTACACCTTC. As protein: CASSPQNLIYGYTF. The chain employs TRBV6-5 and TRBJ1-2; D not certain. The germline CDR1 and CDR2 sequences are MNHEY and SVGAGI. The CDR3 is 14 amino acids. The V end lost 5 bases, the J end lost 4 bases, and 14 bases lay between the germline ends.

The chain couples TRBV18 to TRBJ1-5, with D maybe TRBD1 (5 bases). Germline V gene lookup returns CDR1 KGHSH and CDR2 LQKENI. CDR3 length: 19 residues. Trimming stripped 5 bases from V and 3 bases from J, with 26 bases between. Written as DNA, the CDR3 is TGTGCCAGCTCAGGGAACGAAGAAGGACGGACGGGGGACAATCAGCCCCAGCATTTT. It yields the protein CASSGNEEGRTGDNQPQHF.

This rearrangement joins TRBV2 to TRBJ1-6; 7 nucleotides align to TRBD1. The CDR3 extends over 16 amino acids. Germline V lookup: CDR1 SNHLY, CDR2 FYNNEI. V lost 4 bases to trimming and J lost 6 bases; unmatched junction nucleotides: 9. In nucleotides, the CDR3 is TGTGCCAGCAGTGCCAATAGGGGACAGATTAATTCACCCCTCCACTTT. This sequence encodes CASSANRGQINSPLHF.

The chain employs TRBV20-1 and TRBJ2-7; D gene ambiguous. V lost 6 bases, J lost 2 bases, and 8 bases lay in between. Germline V gives CDR1 DFQATT, CDR2 SNEGSKA (reference sequence). The CDR3 is 11 amino acids. The CDR3 loop reads CSAPGPYEQYF. In DNA form, the CDR3 reads TGCAGTGCCCCCGGCCCCTACGAGCAGTACTTC.

The rearrangement links TRBV4-3 to TRBJ2-7; D is unresolved. Trimming removed 0 bases at V and 0 bases at J, with 6 bases between. Germline V gene lookup returns CDR1 LGHNA and CDR2 YSLEER. The CDR3 is made up of 14 amino acids. CDR3 bases: TGCGCCAGCAGCCAAGATTTCGTCTCCTACGAGCAGTACTTC. Residues: CASSQDFVSYEQYF.

This sequence joins TRBV6-1 and TRBJ1-2; D may be TRBD1 (5 bases). The CDR3 has 12 residues. V was trimmed by 8 bases and J by 4 bases, leaving 11 bases between them. Per germline, CDR1 MNHNS and CDR2 SASEGT. Here the CDR3 reads CASRREAYGYTF. The CDR3, as DNA: TGTGCCAGCCGCAGGGAGGCCTATGGCTACACCTTC.

The chain has TRBV23-1 and TRBJ2-2, with D perhaps being TRBD1 or TRBD2 (6 bases each). Being an ORF, TRBV23-1 has a function that is uncertain. Trimming removed 3 bases at V and 3 bases at J, with 14 bases between. CDR3 length: 16 residues. The CDR3 coding sequence is TGCGCCAGCAGTCAGGAGGGGGAATCGGACACCGGGGAGCTGTTTTTT. Its translation: CASSQEGESDTGELFF.

J is TRBJ2-5 and V is TRBV27, with 7 nucleotides matching TRBD2. CDR1 is MNHEY, CDR2 SMNVEV, per germline (reference sequence). CDR3 length: 15 amino acids. The trim removed 2 bases at V and 2 bases at J, leaving 5 bases unmatched. For the CDR3, the DNA is TGTGCCAGCAGTTTAACCAGCGGGATACAAGAGACCCAGTACTTC. Translating it yields CASSLTSGIQETQYF.

This clone was counted a few times. The chain employs TRBV30 and TRBJ1-1, with D perhaps TRBD1 (6 bases). The CDR3 extends over 12 amino acids. Trimming cost V 5 bases and J 5 bases, with 12 bases left between them. Germline V gives CDR1 GTSNPN, CDR2 SVGIG (reference sequence). The CDR3 here is CAWGQGKTEAFF. The CDR3 DNA reads as TGTGCCTGGGGGCAGGGGAAGACTGAAGCTTTCTTT.

The V gene is TRBV7-2, the J gene TRBJ1-2; D is uncertain. The germline gives CDR1 SGHTA, CDR2 FQGNSA. The CDR3 has 15 residues. Trimming shortened V by 4 bases and J by 2 bases, and 14 bases separated the two germline ends. The CDR3 spells CASSSREPINYGYTF. CDR3 bases: TGTGCCAGCAGCTCCCGGGAGCCGATAAACTATGGCTACACCTTC.

This clone is medium-sized in the sample. The genes are TRBV27 and TRBJ2-1; D not resolved. This CDR3 is 12 amino acids long. Germline V gene lookup returns CDR1 MNHEY and CDR2 SMNVEV (reference sequence). V dropped 5 bases and J dropped 2 bases, with 4 bases sitting between them. The CDR3 region has the DNA TGTGCCAGCAGTAATACCTACAATGAGCAGTTCTTC. Protein: CASSNTYNEQFF.

V usage is TRBV5-4 and J usage is TRBJ2-7, with a tentative D call TRBD1 (6 bases). CDR1 and CDR2 (germline): SGHNT, YYREEE (reference sequence). V gave up 4 bases and J gave up 3 bases, with 17 bases separating them. This CDR3 spans 15 amino acids. The chain's CDR3 is CASSDNRAYFYEQYF. CDR3 sequence (DNA): TGTGCCAGCAGCGATAACAGGGCATACTTCTACGAGCAGTACTTC. The variable domain in full, completed from reference TRBV5-4 and TRBJ2-7, reads ETGVTQSPTHLIKTRGQQVTLRCSSQSGHNTVSWYQQALGQGPQFIFQYYREEENGRGNFPPRFSGLQFPNYSSELNVNALELDDSALYLCASSDNRAYFYEQYFGPGTRLTVT.

The chain carries TRBV7-9 and TRBJ1-2, with D perhaps matching TRBD1 (5 bases). V gave up 3 bases and J gave up 0 bases, with 14 bases separating them. Germline V lookup: CDR1 SEHNR, CDR2 FQNEAQ (reference sequence). The CDR3 is 16 amino acids. The chain's CDR3 is CASSFQGMGPNYGYTF. The CDR3 bases are TGTGCCAGCAGCTTTCAGGGAATGGGGCCTAACTATGGCTACACCTTC.

J is TRBJ2-3 and V is TRBV9, with TRBD2 matching over 7 bases. Germline assignment: CDR1 SGDLS and CDR2 YYNGEE. This CDR3 is built from 14 residues. Trimming took 1 base from V and 1 from J; bases not matched to a gene: 0. CDR3 in DNA: TGTGCCAGCAGCGTAACTAGCGGCACAGATACGCAGTATTTT. This gives the protein CASSVTSGTDTQYF.

This clone was seen only once. The rearrangement links TRBV7-9 to TRBJ1-1; 7 bases are shared with TRBD1. With V trimmed by 3 bases and J by 8 bases, 3 bases remained unmatched. The CDR3 has 12 amino acids. The germline V gene has CDR1 SEHNR and CDR2 FQNEAQ (reference sequence). The CDR3 DNA reads as TGTGCCAGCAGCTTGTGGGGACAGGAAGCTTTCTTT. Protein sequence: CASSLWGQEAFF. Supplemented by reference TRBV7-9 and TRBJ1-1, the full variable domain reads DTGVSQNPRHKITKRGQNVTFRCDPISEHNRLYWYRQTLGQGPEFLTYFQNEAQLEKSRLLSDRFSAERPKGSFSTLEIQRTEQGDSAMYLCASSLWGQEAFFGQGTRLTVV.

The rearrangement links TRBV18 to TRBJ1-5; D is uncertain. The CDR3 has 15 amino acids. From germline, CDR1 is KGHSH and CDR2 LQKENI. Between the trimmed V and J ends, which lost 2 bases and 0 bases, there was a span of 8 bases. The CDR3, as DNA: TGTGCCAGCTCACCAATCGCAGATAGCAATCAGCCCCAGCATTTT. Translating it yields CASSPIADSNQPQHF.

The chain links TRBV5-1 to TRBJ1-1; D is possibly TRBD1 (6 bases). Germline CDR1 reads SGHRS; CDR2 reads YFSETQ. This CDR3 region has 15 residues. Trimming cost V 4 bases and J 5 bases, with 18 bases left between them. The CDR3 sequence: CASSLAPGGGTEAFF. The CDR3 nucleotides read TGCGCCAGCAGCCTCGCCCCTGGGGGCGGAACTGAAGCTTTCTTT.

This clone has a handful of counts. The chain uses TRBV27 and TRBJ2-7, with D perhaps TRBD1 or TRBD2 (5 bases each). This CDR3 region has 18 residues. Germline CDR1 MNHEY, CDR2 SMNVEV (reference sequence). The germline V and J ends were trimmed by 6 bases and 5 bases, with 29 bases remaining between them. This CDR3 is CASSLAGTSGPGAHEQYF. The DNA of the CDR3 is TGTGCCAGCAGCTTAGCAGGGACCTCGGGCCCTGGGGCCCACGAGCAGTACTTC.

This clone was picked up a small number of times. V gene TRBV7-9 combines with J gene TRBJ1-5, with D possibly matching TRBD1 (5 bases). Germline V CDR1 and CDR2: SEHNR, FQNEAQ (reference sequence). The CDR3 contains 14 residues. Trimming shortened V by 1 base and J by 4 bases, and 8 bases separated the two germline ends. CDR3 nucleotides: TGTGCCAGCAGCTTAGTGGGGGGAAATCAGCCCCAGCATTTT. Its protein is CASSLVGGNQPQHF.

V and J are TRBV6-1 and TRBJ2-1; D is unclear. This CDR3 contains 12 residues. CDR1 and CDR2 (germline): MNHNS, SASEGT. The V and J ends lost 4 bases and 13 bases respectively, with 14 bases between them. This CDR3 is CASSAPGPRQFF. The CDR3 region has the DNA TGTGCCAGCAGTGCACCGGGCCCCCGACAGTTCTTC.